The T cell receptor beta chain described here comes from a study of T cell repertoires in cytomegalovirus infection (dated 2019 in TCRdb). Background on the whole study: Donor HLA type was relevant to the analysis, as public TCR beta signatures indicated carriage of CMV infection together with the matching HLA type. The research as a whole found: In both this cohort and an independent 352-donor cohort, the cumulative frequency of public TCR beta family members distinguished carriers of CMV infection plus the relevant HLA type. The ex vivo response was dominated by HLA-C-restricted CMV-specific TCR beta clonotypes, which also provided the single most frequent clonotype in two of eight donors.

Concerning this clonotype itself: The antigen it recognizes is unknown. Base qualities are missing; no much larger clone stands one base away.

From its cysteine to its phenylalanine, the CDR3 spans 15 amino acids. The DNA shown is the 45-base CDR3, in frame from base 1. The germline V gene (reference sequence) gives CDR1 as DFQATT and CDR2 as SNEGSKA. Germline trimming: 0 bases from V, 5 bases from J; junction bases outside gene matches: 6. TCRdb lists the instrument as Illumina HiSeq 1500. TCRdb trimmed the raw reads at Q25, called clones with MiXCR and kept productive beta chains. Every CDR3 protein is listed once, alongside the most common genes and DNA of its rows. The sample records about 320,000 distinct CDR3 sequences, more than 8% of which are singletons. In total, the top ten clones hold around 4% of the sample.

Material for sequencing was PBMCs. The source is a human donor in good health (CMV status not recorded). Some clones in this sample may be carry-over from other donors' samples. In this chain, TRBV20-1 is recombined with TRBJ2-1; TRBD2 matches 8 bases in the middle. The DNA reads TGCAGTGCTAGAGATCTTTGGCGGGGGGACAATGAGCAGTTCTTC. Its protein product is CSARDLWRGDNEQFF.